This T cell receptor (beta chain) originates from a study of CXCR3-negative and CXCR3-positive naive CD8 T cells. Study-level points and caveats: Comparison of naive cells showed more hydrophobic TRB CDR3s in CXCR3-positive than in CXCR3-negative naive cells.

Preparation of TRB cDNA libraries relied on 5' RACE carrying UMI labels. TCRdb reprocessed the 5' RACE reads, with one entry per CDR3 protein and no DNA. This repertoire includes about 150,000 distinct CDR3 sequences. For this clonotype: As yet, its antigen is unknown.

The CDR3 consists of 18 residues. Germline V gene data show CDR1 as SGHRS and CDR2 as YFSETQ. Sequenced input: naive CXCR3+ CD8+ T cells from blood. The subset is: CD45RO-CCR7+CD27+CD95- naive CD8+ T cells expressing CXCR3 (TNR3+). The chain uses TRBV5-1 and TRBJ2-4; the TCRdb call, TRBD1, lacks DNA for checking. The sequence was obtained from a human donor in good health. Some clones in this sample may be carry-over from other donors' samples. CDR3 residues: CASSLSVGGARTKNIQYF.